Listed below are T cell receptor beta chains from one sample, sequenced in a study of T cell repertoires in cytomegalovirus infection. These receptors have no known antigen. Each CDR3 protein is one row after TCRdb ran MiXCR on the reads. The table has 800,000 to 950,000 distinct CDR3 sequences, 32% seen once; the top ten hold 12%. This material consisted of cultured CD8+ T cells from PBMCs, taken from culture after CMV antigen stimulation. The receptors were gathered from a human donor in good health (CMV status not recorded). Some clones in this sample may be carry-over from other donors' samples. Each CDR3 is given with its conserved first and last residue. Fields, in order: V gene, D gene, J gene, clone size, CDR3 protein, CDR3 DNA. The D gene is left open where the match is weak. Only part of the rows carry a size: once, few, many, or a class if the clone is expanded.

v_gene: TRBV7-8
d_gene: TRBD2
j_gene: TRBJ2-7
abundance: few
CDR3aa: CASSLGGGRTRNDEQYF
CDR3nt: TGTGCCAGCAGCTTAGGGGGCGGAAGGACTAGAAACGACGAGCAGTACTTC

v_gene: TRBV28
d_gene: TRBD1
j_gene: TRBJ1-1
abundance: -
CDR3aa: CASSHSLTGTSEAFF
CDR3nt: TGTGCCAGCAGTCACAGTTTGACAGGGACCTCTGAAGCTTTCTTT

v_gene: TRBV27
d_gene: -
j_gene: TRBJ2-3
abundance: few
CDR3aa: CASSLSSRRTQYF
CDR3nt: TGTGCCAGCAGTTTATCGTCCAGGCGTACGCAGTATTTT

v_gene: TRBV7-2
d_gene: -
j_gene: TRBJ2-1
abundance: -
CDR3aa: CASSLGNNGQFF
CDR3nt: TGTGCCAGCAGCCTCGGGAACAATGGGCAGTTCTTC

v_gene: TRBV12-5
d_gene: -
j_gene: TRBJ1-1
abundance: few
CDR3aa: CASGFSGVTEAFF
CDR3nt: TGTGCTAGTGGTTTTTCAGGGGTCACTGAAGCTTTCTTT

v_gene: TRBV27
d_gene: -
j_gene: TRBJ2-1
abundance: few
CDR3aa: CASSRRTQNNEQFF
CDR3nt: TGTGCCAGCAGTCGGCGGACTCAGAACAATGAGCAGTTCTTC

v_gene: TRBV27
d_gene: -
j_gene: TRBJ2-2
abundance: few
CDR3aa: CASSSHGLLNTGELFF
CDR3nt: TGTGCCAGCAGTTCGCACGGACTCCTGAACACCGGGGAGCTGTTTTTT

v_gene: TRBV7-9
d_gene: -
j_gene: TRBJ2-5
abundance: few
CDR3aa: CASSLMLGGGPKETQYF
CDR3nt: TGTGCCAGCAGCTTAATGCTAGGAGGGGGCCCCAAAGAGACCCAGTACTTC

v_gene: TRBV27
d_gene: -
j_gene: TRBJ2-1
abundance: few
CDR3aa: CASSLVGRVNEQFF
CDR3nt: TGTGCCAGCAGTTTAGTCGGCAGGGTGAATGAGCAGTTCTTC

v_gene: TRBV4-1
d_gene: -
j_gene: TRBJ1-4
abundance: -
CDR3aa: CASSQAILEKLFF
CDR3nt: TGCGCCAGCAGCCAAGCGATTTTGGAAAAACTGTTTTTT

v_gene: TRBV5-4
d_gene: TRBD1
j_gene: TRBJ2-1
abundance: -
CDR3aa: CASSHPGQIRNEQFF
CDR3nt: TGTGCCAGCAGCCACCCGGGACAGATTCGCAATGAGCAGTTCTTC

v_gene: TRBV7-6
d_gene: -
j_gene: TRBJ2-3
abundance: many
CDR3aa: CASSLGGGSLDTQYF
CDR3nt: TGTGCCAGCAGCTTAGGAGGAGGGTCGTTGGATACGCAGTATTTT

v_gene: TRBV27
d_gene: TRBD1
j_gene: TRBJ1-5
abundance: few
CDR3aa: CASSLVGGNNQPQHF
CDR3nt: TGTGCCAGCAGTTTAGTAGGGGGCAACAATCAGCCCCAGCATTTT

v_gene: TRBV7-6
d_gene: TRBD1
j_gene: TRBJ1-1
abundance: -
CDR3aa: CASSLKGTVEAFF
CDR3nt: TGTGCCAGCAGTTTAAAAGGGACAGTTGAAGCTTTCTTT

v_gene: TRBV19
d_gene: TRBD1
j_gene: TRBJ2-7
abundance: -
CDR3aa: CASTLPATGNLYEQYF
CDR3nt: TGTGCCAGTACGTTACCCGCGACAGGGAACCTCTACGAGCAGTACTTC

v_gene: TRBV7-2
d_gene: TRBD1
j_gene: TRBJ1-1
abundance: many
CDR3aa: CASSFEGAPGNTEAFF
CDR3nt: TGTGCCAGCAGCTTCGAGGGGGCCCCTGGGAACACTGAAGCTTTCTTT

v_gene: TRBV7-9
d_gene: TRBD1
j_gene: TRBJ2-5
abundance: -
CDR3aa: CASSFGDRIWETQYF
CDR3nt: TGTGCCAGCAGCTTTGGGGACAGAATCTGGGAGACCCAGTACTTC

v_gene: TRBV5-5
d_gene: TRBD1
j_gene: TRBJ1-2
abundance: -
CDR3aa: CASSLKTGGPNYGYTF
CDR3nt: TGTGCCAGCAGCTTAAAAACAGGGGGACCTAACTATGGCTACACCTTC

v_gene: TRBV25-1
d_gene: -
j_gene: TRBJ1-6
abundance: -
CDR3aa: CASSARYNSPLHF
CDR3nt: TGTGCCAGCAGTGCCCGTTATAATTCACCCCTCCACTTT

v_gene: TRBV10-3
d_gene: TRBD1
j_gene: TRBJ2-1
abundance: -
CDR3aa: CAIMTGLENEQFF
CDR3nt: TGTGCCATAATGACAGGGTTGGAAAATGAGCAGTTCTTC

v_gene: TRBV7-7
d_gene: -
j_gene: TRBJ2-6
abundance: many
CDR3aa: CASSPRPGPSGANVLTF
CDR3nt: TGTGCTAGCAGCCCCCGCCCAGGCCCCTCTGGGGCCAACGTCCTGACTTTC

v_gene: TRBV7-9
d_gene: TRBD1
j_gene: TRBJ2-2
abundance: -
CDR3aa: CASSSWQGAKTGELFF
CDR3nt: TGTGCCAGCAGCTCTTGGCAGGGGGCTAAAACCGGGGAGCTGTTTTTT

v_gene: TRBV7-6
d_gene: -
j_gene: TRBJ2-3
abundance: few
CDR3aa: CASSSRRGVASTDTQYF
CDR3nt: TGTGCCAGCAGCTCCCGCCGGGGAGTAGCGAGCACAGATACGCAGTATTTT

v_gene: TRBV7-3
d_gene: -
j_gene: TRBJ2-1
abundance: many
CDR3aa: CASSLGTHNEQFF
CDR3nt: TGTGCCAGCAGCCTCGGGACACACAATGAGCAGTTCTTC

v_gene: TRBV7-8
d_gene: -
j_gene: TRBJ1-6
abundance: few
CDR3aa: CASSYTGSSYNSPLHF
CDR3nt: TGTGCCAGCAGTTATACAGGGAGCTCCTATAATTCACCCCTCCACTTT

v_gene: TRBV7-6
d_gene: -
j_gene: TRBJ2-5
abundance: few
CDR3aa: CASSLPLTFRGRSLKETQYF
CDR3nt: TGTGCCAGCAGCTTACCTCTTACCTTTAGGGGACGTTCGCTTAAAGAGACCCAGTACTTC

v_gene: TRBV7-6
d_gene: TRBD2
j_gene: TRBJ2-3
abundance: -
CDR3aa: CASSHPPSGSTDTQYF
CDR3nt: TGTGCCAGCAGCCACCCGCCTAGCGGGAGCACAGATACGCAGTATTTT

v_gene: TRBV7-7
d_gene: -
j_gene: TRBJ2-2
abundance: -
CDR3aa: CASSQSSGELFF
CDR3nt: TGTGCTAGCTCTCAGTCTTCCGGGGAGCTGTTTTTT

v_gene: TRBV27
d_gene: -
j_gene: TRBJ2-2
abundance: -
CDR3aa: CASGRGDGELFF
CDR3nt: TGTGCCAGCGGCCGGGGAGACGGGGAGCTGTTTTTT

v_gene: TRBV5-6
d_gene: -
j_gene: TRBJ2-4
abundance: -
CDR3aa: CASSLRAGRGSKEENIQYF
CDR3nt: TGTGCCAGCAGCTTGAGGGCAGGCCGGGGGTCTAAAGAGGAAAACATTCAGTACTTC

v_gene: TRBV2
d_gene: TRBD2
j_gene: TRBJ2-3
abundance: few
CDR3aa: CASSGFAGEDTQYF
CDR3nt: TGTGCCAGCAGTGGGTTTGCGGGGGAGGATACGCAGTATTTT

v_gene: TRBV12-3/TRBV12-4
d_gene: -
j_gene: TRBJ1-2
abundance: few
CDR3aa: CASSLYGTIHGYTF
CDR3nt: TGTGCCAGCAGTTTATACGGGACAATACATGGCTACACCTTC

v_gene: TRBV19
d_gene: -
j_gene: TRBJ2-2
abundance: -
CDR3aa: CAVRKQNTGELFF
CDR3nt: TGTGCCGTCAGGAAACAGAACACCGGGGAGCTGTTTTTT